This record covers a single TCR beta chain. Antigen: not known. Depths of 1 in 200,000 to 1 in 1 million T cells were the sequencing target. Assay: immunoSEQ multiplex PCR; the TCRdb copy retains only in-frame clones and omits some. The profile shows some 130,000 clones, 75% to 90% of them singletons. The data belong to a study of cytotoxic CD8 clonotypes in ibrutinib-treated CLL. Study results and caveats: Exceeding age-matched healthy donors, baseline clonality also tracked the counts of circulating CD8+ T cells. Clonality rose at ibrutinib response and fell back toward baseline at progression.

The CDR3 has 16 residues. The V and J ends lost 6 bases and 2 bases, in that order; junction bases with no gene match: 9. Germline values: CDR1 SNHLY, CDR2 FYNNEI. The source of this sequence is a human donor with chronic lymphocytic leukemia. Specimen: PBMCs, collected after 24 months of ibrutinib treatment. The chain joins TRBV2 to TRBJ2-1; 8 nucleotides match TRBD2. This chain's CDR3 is CASSTVAGRPYNEQFF. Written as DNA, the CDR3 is TGTGCCAGCAGCACCGTAGCGGGAAGGCCCTACAATGAGCAGTTCTTC.